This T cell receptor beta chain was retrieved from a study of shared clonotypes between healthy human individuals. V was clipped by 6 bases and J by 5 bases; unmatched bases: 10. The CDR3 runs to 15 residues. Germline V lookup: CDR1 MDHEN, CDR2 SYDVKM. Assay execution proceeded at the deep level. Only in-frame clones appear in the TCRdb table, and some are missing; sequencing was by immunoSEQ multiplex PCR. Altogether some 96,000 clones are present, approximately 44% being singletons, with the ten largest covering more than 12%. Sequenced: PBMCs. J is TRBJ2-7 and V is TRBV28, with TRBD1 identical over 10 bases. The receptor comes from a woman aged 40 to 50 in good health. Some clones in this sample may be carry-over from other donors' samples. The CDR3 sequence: CASSDRGRFRNEQYF. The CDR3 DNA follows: TGTGCCAGCAGCGACAGGGGGCGCTTTAGGAACGAGCAGTACTTC.